The clone carrying this T cell receptor (beta chain) was detected once. Its antigen remains unidentified. The CDR3 spans 14 residues. V shed 2 bases and J 4 bases; nucleotides not matched to a gene: 5. CDR1 and CDR2 from the germline V gene are SGHRS and YFSETQ. The data originate from a study of T cells in narcolepsy. Notes on the study in general: HCRT-specific and TRIB2-specific autoreactive clonotypes appeared among same-patient CSF and blood CD4+ clonotypes. Autoreactive clonotypes reportedly recurred in blood of same and different patients, not controls.

Clones were read by immunoSEQ multiplex PCR, and TCRdb kept only the in-frame ones, dropping some. The sample holds about 40,000 clones, around 88% seen once. The clonotype comes from a human donor with narcolepsy. Sequencing used CD45RA- memory CD4+ T cells from PBMCs. The V gene is TRBV5-1, the J gene TRBJ2-5, with 7 bases aligning to TRBD1. The CDR3 DNA sequence: TGCGCCAGCAGCTTAGTGGGACAGTTAGAGACCCAGTACTTC. Translating gives CASSLVGQLETQYF.